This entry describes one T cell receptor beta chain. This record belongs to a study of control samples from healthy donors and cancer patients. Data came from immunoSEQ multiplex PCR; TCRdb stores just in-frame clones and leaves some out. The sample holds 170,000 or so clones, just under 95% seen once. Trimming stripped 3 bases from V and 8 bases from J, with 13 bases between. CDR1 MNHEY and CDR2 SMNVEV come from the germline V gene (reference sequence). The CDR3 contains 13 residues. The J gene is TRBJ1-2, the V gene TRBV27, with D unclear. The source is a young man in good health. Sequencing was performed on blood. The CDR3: CASSFNRGLGYTF. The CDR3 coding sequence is TGTGCCAGCAGTTTCAATCGCGGCTTAGGCTACACCTTC.